The 15 T cell receptor beta chains listed next were all sequenced from one sample in a study of Tregs in tolerant kidney transplant recipients. Sequencing was performed with immunoSEQ multiplex PCR; in TCRdb, only in-frame clones are kept and a portion is missing. This table holds fewer than 100,000 clones, 93% found once. This sample comprised CD4+ T cells from blood, obtained before the transplant. Source of these receptors: a human donor who received a combined kidney and bone marrow transplant.

This clone was recorded once. The V call is TRBV15, the J call TRBJ2-7; 10 bases are shared with TRBD2. Germline values: CDR1 LNHNV, CDR2 YYDKDF (reference sequence). The CDR3 totals 15 residues. V lost 2 bases and J lost 6; bases outside the gene matches: 7. In DNA, the CDR3 is TGTGCCACCAGCAGACCAGCGGGAGGGCCAAGCGAGCAGTACTTC. This encodes CATSRPAGGPSEQYF.

This clone has a single count. The V call is TRBV7-2, the J call TRBJ2-5; 8 bases are a match to TRBD2. Trimming at V came to 1 base and at J to 4 bases, leaving 2 bases not matched to a gene. The CDR3 consists of 14 residues. Germline V gene lookup returns CDR1 SGHTA and CDR2 FQGNSA. The CDR3 region is CASSLGGGPETQYF. The CDR3 nucleotides are TGTGCCAGCAGCTTAGGCGGGGGGCCAGAGACCCAGTACTTC.

V usage is TRBV5-6 and J usage is TRBJ1-2; TRBD1 agrees at 7 bases. The CDR3 is 12 amino acids. CDR1 is SGHDT, CDR2 YYEEEE, per germline. The V segment lost 4 bases and the J segment 7 bases; nucleotides outside the gene matches: 4. This chain's CDR3 is CASSRDRVGYTF. Here the CDR3 DNA reads TGTGCCAGCAGCCGAGACAGGGTTGGCTACACCTTC.

The V call is TRBV7-9, the J call TRBJ2-1; 11 bases fit TRBD2. This CDR3 spans 15 amino acids. J was trimmed by 3 bases and V by 6 bases; bases with no gene match: 4. Germline V gene data show CDR1 as SEHNR and CDR2 as FQNEAQ (reference sequence). The CDR3 protein is CASSSGTSGYNEQFF. CDR3 sequence (DNA): TGTGCCAGCAGTTCCGGGACTAGCGGCTACAATGAGCAGTTCTTC. The variable domain in full, completed from reference TRBV7-9 and TRBJ2-1, reads DTGVSQNPRHKITKRGQNVTFRCDPISEHNRLYWYRQTLGQGPEFLTYFQNEAQLEKSRLLSDRFSAERPKGSFSTLEIQRTEQGDSAMYLCASSSGTSGYNEQFFGPGTRLTVL.

J is TRBJ2-1 and V is TRBV19; 13 bases fit TRBD2. This CDR3 is built from 16 residues. Germline loops: CDR1 LNHDA, CDR2 SQIVND (reference sequence). Trimming cost V 2 bases and J 8 bases; bases outside gene matches: 6. As DNA, the CDR3 is TGTGCCAGTAGTATAACCGGGACTAGCGGGATATATGAGCAGTTCTTC. Its protein is CASSITGTSGIYEQFF.

The chain has TRBV7-2 and TRBJ1-5; D is ambiguous. CDR1 is SGHTA and CDR2 is FQGNSA in the germline V gene. The CDR3 runs to 12 residues. V lost 0 bases, J lost 6 bases, and 3 bases lay in between. The DNA of the CDR3 is TGTGCCAGCAGCTTAGCCGGTCAGCCCCAGCATTTT. This gives the protein CASSLAGQPQHF.

The chain couples TRBV7-2 to TRBJ2-4; TRBD2 matches 10 bases. Germline V gives CDR1 SGHTA, CDR2 FQGNSA. The length of the CDR3 is 15 residues. V shed 3 bases and J 5 bases; nucleotides not matched to a gene: 4. CDR3: CASSFWLAGENIQYF. The CDR3 region has the DNA TGTGCCAGCAGCTTTTGGCTAGCGGGAGAAAACATTCAGTACTTC.

This chain connects TRBV15 to TRBJ2-1, with TRBD2 identical over 7 bases. V gave up 3 bases and J gave up 8 bases; unmatched junction bases: 4. Germline-derived CDR1 and CDR2 are LNHNV and YYDKDF (reference sequence). This CDR3 contains 13 residues. As DNA, the CDR3 is TGTGCCACCAGCAGGGGGAGGGGAGATGAGCAGTTCTTC. It specifies CATSRGRGDEQFF.

The V call is TRBV5-4, the J call TRBJ2-7; 9 bases line up with TRBD2. This CDR3 comprises 15 residues. The germline V gene encodes CDR1 SGHNT and CDR2 YYREEE (reference sequence). V shed 5 bases, J shed 3 bases, and the junction held 9 bases outside the gene matches. In DNA form, the CDR3 reads TGTGCCAGCAGGGACGGACTAGCGCTAAGCTACGAGCAGTACTTC. It encodes CASRDGLALSYEQYF.

This clone was detected once. The chain links TRBV5-1 to TRBJ2-1; the match to TRBD2 covers 12 bases. Germline CDR1 SGHRS, CDR2 YFSETQ. The CDR3 consists of 14 residues. Germline trimming cut 1 base from V and 7 bases from J; bases unmatched to any gene: 0. CDR3 bases: TGCGCCAGCAGCTTGACTAGCGGGGGGAATGAGCAGTTCTTC. Amino acids: CASSLTSGGNEQFF.

This chain links TRBV7-8 with TRBJ1-1, with D possibly matching TRBD1 (5 bases). Looked up from germline, CDR1 is SGHVS and CDR2 is FQNEAQ. V lost 0 bases and J 5 bases, leaving 13 bases between the germline ends. The CDR3 has 15 residues. CDR3 amino acids: CASSLAGVKGTEAFF. In DNA form, the CDR3 reads TGTGCCAGCAGCTTAGCAGGGGTTAAGGGGACTGAAGCTTTCTTT. The variable domain in full, completed from reference TRBV7-8 and TRBJ1-1, reads GAGVSQSPRYKVAKRGQDVALRCDPISGHVSLFWYQQALGQGPEFLTYFQNEAQLDKSGLPSDRFFAERPEGSVSTLKIQRTQQEDSAVYLCASSLAGVKGTEAFFGQGTRLTVV.

The genes are TRBV2 and TRBJ2-2, with unresolved D. V shed 7 bases and J shed 1 base, with 13 bases lying between them. Germline V lookup: CDR1 SNHLY, CDR2 FYNNEI. The length of the CDR3 is 15 residues. The chain's CDR3 is CASIPLRQNTGELFF. The CDR3, as DNA: TGTGCCAGCATCCCCCTTAGACAGAACACCGGGGAGCTGTTTTTT. The full variable domain, completed using reference TRBV2 and TRBJ2-2, is EPEVTQTPSHQVTQMGQEVILRCVPISNHLYFYWYRQILGQKVEFLVSFYNNEISEKSEIFDDQFSVERPDGSNFTLKIRSTKLEDSAMYFCASIPLRQNTGELFFGEGSRLTVL.

The V gene is TRBV4-2, the J gene TRBJ2-1, with 9 nucleotides matching TRBD2. Germline trimming cut 4 bases from V and 7 bases from J; bases unmatched to any gene: 5. The CDR3 is 14 amino acids. The germline V gene has CDR1 LGHNA and CDR2 YNFKEQ. The CDR3 here is CASSPGLAGNEQFF. CDR3 bases: TGTGCCAGCAGCCCCGGGCTAGCGGGGAATGAGCAGTTCTTC.

The gene calls are TRBV4-3 and TRBJ1-1; D remains ambiguous. This CDR3 contains 16 residues. The germline V gene has CDR1 LGHNA and CDR2 YSLEER. Trimming took off 0 bases at V and 5 bases at J, with 16 bases between the two ends. This CDR3 is CASSQDPGRRRTEAFF. The CDR3 DNA reads TGCGCCAGCAGCCAAGACCCCGGGAGGAGGCGGACTGAAGCTTTCTTT.

The V call is TRBV7-9, the J call TRBJ2-3, with 7 nucleotides matching TRBD2. Germline V gene lookup returns CDR1 SEHNR and CDR2 FQNEAQ (reference sequence). V shed 7 bases and J 4 bases; nucleotides not matched to a gene: 8. The CDR3 has 14 residues. The CDR3 nucleotides read TGTGCCAGCAACGATATGGGGGGGGCAGATACGCAGTATTTT. Protein: CASNDMGGADTQYF.